Each of the 28 T cell receptor beta chains below was sequenced from the same sample in a study of blood T cell repertoires in COVID-19. The assay was immunoSEQ multiplex PCR, and TCRdb's table has in-frame clones only and misses some. The data contain approximately 180,000 clones, 87% of them singletons. Sequencing input: peripheral blood. The receptor set was obtained from a woman in her seventies with COVID-19, enrolled during active disease.

This clone was seen just once. The gene calls are TRBV5-6 and TRBJ2-3, with a weak D call TRBD2 (5 bases). CDR1 is SGHDT and CDR2 is YYEEEE in the germline V gene. With 0 bases removed from V and 5 bases from J, the gap between germline ends came to 13 bases. This CDR3 region has 15 residues. CDR3 amino acids: CASSLGPGEKDTQYF. CDR3 nucleotides: TGTGCCAGCAGCTTGGGGCCCGGGGAGAAAGATACGCAGTATTTT.

The rearrangement joins TRBV20-1 to TRBJ2-3, with TRBD1 as a possible D gene (6 bases). The V end lost 3 bases, the J end lost 1 base, and 11 bases lay between the germline ends. The CDR3 loop spans 14 amino acids. Germline values: CDR1 DFQATT, CDR2 SNEGSKA (reference sequence). In nucleotides, the CDR3 is TGCAGTGCTAGTTCAGGGGACGGCACAGATACGCAGTATTTT. Residues: CSASSGDGTDTQYF.

The chain carries TRBV7-9 and TRBJ2-1; 10 nucleotides agree with TRBD2. Germline lookup yields CDR1 SEHNR and CDR2 FQNEAQ (reference sequence). The CDR3 covers 17 residues. The J segment lost 8 bases and the V segment lost 2 bases, leaving 12 bases of the junction unmatched. The CDR3 DNA follows: TGTGCCAGCAGCTTATGGCTAGCGGGAGACCGGGGTGATGAGCAGTTCTTC. Its translation is CASSLWLAGDRGDEQFF. Full variable domain (rest looked up from reference TRBV7-9 and TRBJ2-1): DTGVSQNPRHKITKRGQNVTFRCDPISEHNRLYWYRQTLGQGPEFLTYFQNEAQLEKSRLLSDRFSAERPKGSFSTLEIQRTEQGDSAMYLCASSLWLAGDRGDEQFFGPGTRLTVL.

V is TRBV2 and J is TRBJ1-4; 8 bases are shared with TRBD1. V lost 5 bases and J lost 10; bases outside the gene matches: 9. CDR1 is SNHLY, CDR2 FYNNEI, per germline. The CDR3 is made up of 14 amino acids. CDR3 protein: CASSPQGVEGKLFF. Written as DNA, the CDR3 is TGTGCCAGCAGTCCACAGGGGGTAGAAGGAAAACTGTTTTTT.

This sequence joins TRBV7-9 and TRBJ1-1; 7 bases map to TRBD1. Germline trimming cut 2 bases from V and 4 bases from J; bases unmatched to any gene: 4. CDR3 length equals 14 residues. Per germline, CDR1 SEHNR and CDR2 FQNEAQ (reference sequence). As DNA, the CDR3 is TGTGCCAGCAGCTTACCAGGGGGAAGCACTGAAGCTTTCTTT. Protein: CASSLPGGSTEAFF.

For the CDR3, the DNA is TGTGCCAGCATCCAGGACTTCCGTACAACTTACGAGCAGTACTTC. This codes for CASIQDFRTTYEQYF. The chain joins TRBV28 to TRBJ2-7, with D possibly being TRBD2 (5 bases). Germline-derived CDR1 and CDR2 are MDHEN and SYDVKM. The germline V and J ends were trimmed by 7 bases and 4 bases, with 20 bases remaining between them. The CDR3 has 15 amino acids.

CDR3 loop: CAWSHFGYTF. The CDR3 DNA reads TGTGCCTGGAGCCACTTTGGCTACACCTTC. The V gene is TRBV30, the J gene TRBJ1-2; D gene uncertain. Trimming stripped 3 bases from V and 7 bases from J, with 6 bases between. Germline values: CDR1 GTSNPN, CDR2 SVGIG (reference sequence). The CDR3 spans 10 residues.

Here the CDR3 reads CASSVDGLHEKLFF. The DNA of the CDR3 is TGTGCCAGCAGCGTAGACGGGTTGCATGAAAAACTGTTTTTT. This sequence joins TRBV9 and TRBJ1-4; D is ambiguous. The germline V gene encodes CDR1 SGDLS and CDR2 YYNGEE. Trimming pared 0 bases from V and 6 bases from J, leaving 9 bases between. The CDR3 extends over 14 amino acids.

In this sample, this clone turned up a few times. The chain carries TRBV28 and TRBJ2-7; D is perhaps TRBD2 (5 bases). This CDR3 has 16 residues. Germline V gives CDR1 MDHEN, CDR2 SYDVKM. V was clipped by 5 bases and J by 3 bases, with 20 bases between them. The CDR3: CASSRIDTRLFYEQYF. Here the CDR3 DNA reads TGTGCCAGCAGTCGGATTGACACGAGACTATTCTACGAGCAGTACTTC.

The V and J genes are TRBV3-1 (or the pseudogene TRBV3-2) and TRBJ2-3; the match to TRBD2 covers 7 bases. This CDR3 comprises 16 residues. Germline V gene data show CDR1 as LGHDT and CDR2 as YNNKEL (reference sequence). J lost 1 base, V lost 2 bases, and 6 bases had no gene match. The CDR3 protein is CASSQIREVRTDTQYF. The CDR3 region has the DNA TGTGCCAGCAGCCAAATTCGGGAGGTACGCACAGATACGCAGTATTTT.

The rearrangement links TRBV7-6 to TRBJ1-1; 7 nucleotides match TRBD1. The junction had 4 bases not matched to a gene; V was cut back by 0 bases and J by 0 bases. The CDR3 totals 16 residues. CDR1 is SGHVS and CDR2 is FNYEAQ in the germline V gene. The CDR3 sequence is CASSLAQGDLNTEAFF. As DNA, the CDR3 is TGTGCCAGCAGCTTAGCCCAGGGGGATTTGAACACTGAAGCTTTCTTT.

This chain joins TRBV5-1 and TRBJ2-5, with D possibly being TRBD1 (5 bases). The CDR3 loop spans 14 amino acids. The ends were cut back, 2 bases at V and 5 bases at J, with 13 bases in the middle. Germline CDR1 and CDR2: SGHRS and YFSETQ. CDR3 sequence: CASSFTQGRETQYF. The DNA for the CDR3 is TGCGCCAGCAGCTTCACTCAGGGAAGGGAGACCCAGTACTTC.

This chain links TRBV11-3 with TRBJ2-5, with a possible D match to TRBD1 (5 bases). CDR1 and CDR2 (germline): SGHNT, YENEEA. The CDR3 is 13 residues long. Trimming took off 8 bases at V and 4 bases at J, with 14 bases between the two ends. In DNA form, the CDR3 reads TGTGCCAGCGGGTCAATGGGGCCAGAGACCCAGTACTTC. Translating gives CASGSMGPETQYF.

This clone was recorded once. The chain joins TRBV20-1 to TRBJ2-5; tentatively, D is TRBD2 (5 bases). The CDR3 has 12 amino acids. V lost 3 bases, J lost 4 bases, and 9 bases lay in between. CDR1 is DFQATT and CDR2 is SNEGSKA in the germline V gene (reference sequence). The CDR3 coding sequence is TGCAGTGCTAGTAGAGAGGGAGAGACCCAGTACTTC. Translation gives CSASREGETQYF.

V gene TRBV3-1 (or the pseudogene TRBV3-2) combines with J gene TRBJ2-6, with TRBD2 identical over 11 bases. From germline, CDR1 is LGHDT and CDR2 YNNKEL (reference sequence). The CDR3 totals 18 residues. After removal of 4 bases from V and 1 base from J, the junction contained 6 bases not matched to a gene. DNA of the CDR3: TGTGCCAGCAGCCCCGAACTAGCGGGAGTGTCTGGGGCCAACGTCCTGACTTTC. This translates into CASSPELAGVSGANVLTF.

This clone was seen just once. The same CDR3 can be traced to other DNA sequences in this sample. This chain links TRBV3-1 (or the pseudogene TRBV3-2) with TRBJ2-7; the D is unclear. Germline CDR1 and CDR2: LGHDT and YNNKEL (reference sequence). This CDR3 is built from 11 residues. V was pared by 1 base and J by 6 bases, with 4 bases between. The DNA of the CDR3 is TGTGCCAGCAGCCAAGGAGGCGAGCAGTACTTC. Its protein product is CASSQGGEQYF.

The chain has TRBV6-5 and TRBJ1-2; D is perhaps TRBD1 (6 bases). CDR1 and CDR2 (germline): MNHEY, SVGAGI. The CDR3 contains 16 residues. Deletions cut 0 bases from V and 4 bases from J, with 15 bases between. CDR3 sequence reads: CASSYSSAGEGYGYTF. CDR3 DNA sequence: TGTGCCAGCAGTTACTCGAGTGCAGGGGAAGGCTATGGCTACACCTTC.

In the case of this clone: At one of its ends the junction is not consistent with the germline gene, which may arise from a read error. This sequence joins TRBV5-6 and TRBJ2-7, with TRBD1 identical over 7 bases. There are 15 residues in the CDR3. Per the germline V gene, CDR1 is SGHDT and CDR2 is YYEEEE. CDR3 nucleotides: TGTGCCAGCAGCGCATCCGGGACAGAACACTACGCGCAGTACTTC. It is translated as CASSASGTEHYAQYF.

V and J are TRBV5-4 and TRBJ2-3, with TRBD1 identical over 10 bases. CDR1 and CDR2 (germline): SGHNT, YYREEE (reference sequence). The CDR3 is 14 residues long. The ends lost 6 bases at V and 5 bases at J; junction bases unmatched: 6. CDR3 in amino acids: CASTPGQGIDTQYF. The CDR3 DNA follows: TGTGCCAGCACCCCGGGACAGGGGATAGATACGCAGTATTTT.

This sequence joins TRBV19 and TRBJ2-5; D unclear. Germline V gene data show CDR1 as LNHDA and CDR2 as SQIVND (reference sequence). The CDR3 covers 12 residues. With 3 bases removed from V and 5 bases from J, the gap between germline ends came to 7 bases. The chain's CDR3 is CASSMMRETQYF. The DNA for the CDR3 is TGTGCCAGTAGTATGATGAGGGAGACCCAGTACTTC. The complete variable domain, with remaining parts taken from reference TRBV19 and TRBJ2-5, reads DGGITQSPKYLFRKEGQNVTLSCEQNLNHDAMYWYRQDPGQGLRLIYYSQIVNDFQKGDIAEGYSVSREKKESFPLTVTSAQKNPTAFYLCASSMMRETQYFGPGTRLLVL.

The chain employs TRBV28 and TRBJ2-7; 11 positions match TRBD1. Germline V gives CDR1 MDHEN, CDR2 SYDVKM. V shed 5 bases and J 4 bases; nucleotides not matched to a gene: 1. The CDR3 is 13 residues long. In DNA form, the CDR3 reads TGTGCCAGCAGTGGGGACAGGGGGTACGAGCAGTACTTC. Protein product: CASSGDRGYEQYF.

The V gene is TRBV27, the J gene TRBJ2-7, with D uncertain. CDR3 length equals 14 residues. V was shortened by 2 bases and J by 6 bases, with 14 bases between the two germline ends. The germline V gene encodes CDR1 MNHEY and CDR2 SMNVEV (reference sequence). The CDR3 is CASSLRSAAFEQYF. CDR3 DNA: TGTGCCAGCAGTTTAAGGAGCGCAGCCTTCGAGCAGTACTTC.

The V and J genes are TRBV5-1 and TRBJ1-2, with TRBD1 matching over 10 bases. The V gene end was trimmed by 0 bases and the J gene end by 8 bases; junction bases not matched to a gene: 4. The V gene's germline CDR1 is SGHRS and CDR2 YFSETQ. This CDR3 contains 14 residues. The CDR3 sequence is CASSLAGTGVGYTF. The CDR3 coding sequence is TGCGCCAGCAGCTTGGCCGGGACAGGGGTCGGCTACACCTTC. Full variable domain (missing parts from reference TRBV5-1 and TRBJ1-2): KAGVTQTPRYLIKTRGQQVTLSCSPISGHRSVSWYQQTPGQGLQFLFEYFSETQRNKGNFPGRFSGRQFSNSRSEMNVSTLELGDSALYLCASSLAGTGVGYTFGSGTRLTVV.

The chain combines TRBV30 with TRBJ1-3; TRBD1 is a possible D gene (6 bases). This CDR3 has 15 amino acids. Germline V lookup: CDR1 GTSNPN, CDR2 SVGIG (reference sequence). The V gene lost 3 bases and the J gene lost 0 bases, with 12 bases spanning the gap. DNA of the CDR3: TGTGCCTGGAGCGGGGGGACAAGCTCTGGAAACACCATATATTTT. This translates into CAWSGGTSSGNTIYF.

The chain employs TRBV15 and TRBJ1-2; D uncertain. The germline V gene encodes CDR1 LNHNV and CDR2 YYDKDF (reference sequence). V dropped 0 bases and J dropped 3 bases, with 14 bases sitting between them. The CDR3 contains 16 residues. The CDR3 DNA follows: TGTGCCACCAGCAGAGATCTAGTCGCGGGTCACTATGGCTACACCTTC. Encoded protein: CATSRDLVAGHYGYTF.

The CDR3 nucleotides read TGTGCCAGTCATCTAGCGCCTAGTTACAATGAGCAGTTCTTC. Amino acid sequence: CASHLAPSYNEQFF. The rearrangement links TRBV2 to TRBJ2-1; tentative D call: TRBD2 (6 bases). Germline values: CDR1 SNHLY, CDR2 FYNNEI. Trimming left V 9 bases short and J 4 bases short, with 16 bases between. This CDR3 has 14 amino acids.

CDR3 sequence reads: CASRATYRNSPLHF. The CDR3 DNA follows: TGCGCCAGCAGGGCGACTTATCGGAATTCACCCCTCCACTTT. The V and J genes are TRBV5-1 and TRBJ1-6; no clear D gene. The CDR3 is 14 residues long. Germline CDR1 and CDR2: SGHRS and YFSETQ. V was trimmed by 5 bases and J by 7 bases, leaving 13 bases between them.

The chain employs TRBV19 and TRBJ1-2; TRBD1 might be the D (5 bases). The CDR3 contains 13 residues. V was trimmed by 4 bases and J by 8 bases, leaving 14 bases between them. The germline gives CDR1 LNHDA, CDR2 SQIVND (reference sequence). The CDR3 is CASSTAVRGGYTF. The CDR3 DNA reads as TGTGCCAGTAGTACGGCCGTCCGGGGGGGCTACACCTTC. Together with reference TRBV19 and TRBJ1-2, the CDR3 gives the full variable domain: DGGITQSPKYLFRKEGQNVTLSCEQNLNHDAMYWYRQDPGQGLRLIYYSQIVNDFQKGDIAEGYSVSREKKESFPLTVTSAQKNPTAFYLCASSTAVRGGYTFGSGTRLTVV.